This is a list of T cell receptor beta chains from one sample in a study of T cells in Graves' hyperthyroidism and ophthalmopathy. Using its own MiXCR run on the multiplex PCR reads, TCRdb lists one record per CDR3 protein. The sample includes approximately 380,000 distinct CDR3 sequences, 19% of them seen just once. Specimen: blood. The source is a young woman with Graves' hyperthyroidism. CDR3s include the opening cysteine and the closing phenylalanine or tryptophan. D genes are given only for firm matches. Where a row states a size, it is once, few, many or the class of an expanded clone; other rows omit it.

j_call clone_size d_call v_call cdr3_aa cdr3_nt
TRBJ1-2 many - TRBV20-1 CSAVGPQGYTF TGCAGTGCTGTGGGGCCCCAGGGCTACACCTTC
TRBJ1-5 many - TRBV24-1 CATSDFEGNQPQHF TGTGCCACCAGTGATTTTGAGGGCAATCAGCCCCAGCATTTT
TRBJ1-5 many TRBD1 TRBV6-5 CASSFLLRQGDQPQHF TGTGCCAGCAGTTTTCTCCTTCGACAGGGCGATCAGCCCCAGCATTTT
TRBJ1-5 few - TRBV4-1 CASSPSGLSQPQHF TGCGCCAGCAGCCCATCAGGGTTAAGTCAGCCCCAGCATTTT
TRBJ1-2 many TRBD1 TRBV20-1 CSAQPLDRVVVYGYTF TGCAGTGCCCAGCCCCTAGACAGGGTAGTGGTTTATGGCTACACCTTC
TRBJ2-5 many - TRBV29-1 CSVLTRYQETQYF TGCAGCGTCCTGACTAGATACCAAGAGACCCAGTACTTC
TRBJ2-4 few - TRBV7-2 CASSLERLAKNIQYF TGTGCCAGCAGCTTAGAGAGGTTAGCCAAAAACATTCAGTACTTC
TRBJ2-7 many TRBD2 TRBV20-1 CSARDQRGGFSYEQYF TGCAGTGCTAGAGATCAACGGGGGGGCTTTTCCTACGAGCAGTACTTC
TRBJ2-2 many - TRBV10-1 CASSEGSEVTGELFF TGCGCCAGCAGTGAGGGAAGCGAAGTCACCGGGGAGCTGTTTTTT
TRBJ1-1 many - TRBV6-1 CASSPRDGNTEAFF TGTGCCAGCAGTCCTAGAGACGGTAACACTGAAGCTTTCTTT
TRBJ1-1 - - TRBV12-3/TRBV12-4 CASSFSRGTEAFF TGTGCCAGCAGTTTTAGCAGGGGCACTGAAGCTTTCTTT
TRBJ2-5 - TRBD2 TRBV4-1 CASSQLTSGGASETQYF TGCGCCAGCAGCCAACTGACTAGCGGGGGGGCGTCCGAGACCCAGTACTTC
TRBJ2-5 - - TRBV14 CASSQGWAETQYF TGTGCCAGCAGCCAAGGATGGGCCGAGACCCAGTACTTC
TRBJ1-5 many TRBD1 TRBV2 CASSESGGHQPQHF TGTGCCAGCAGTGAGTCAGGGGGGCATCAGCCCCAGCATTTT
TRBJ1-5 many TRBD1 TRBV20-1 CSARDSGQENQPQHF TGCAGTGCTAGAGATTCCGGACAGGAGAATCAGCCCCAGCATTTT
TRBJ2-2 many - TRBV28 CASSLTDETGELFF TGTGCCAGCAGTTTGACAGACGAGACCGGGGAGCTGTTTTTT
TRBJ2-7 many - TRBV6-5 CASSYNVPLYEQYF TGTGCCAGCAGTTACAACGTACCCCTTTACGAGCAGTACTTC
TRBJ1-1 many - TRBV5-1 CASSLDTRNTEAFF TGCGCCAGCAGCTTAGACACTCGGAACACTGAAGCTTTCTTT
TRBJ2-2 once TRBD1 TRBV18 CASSSRTGVNTGELFF TGTGCCAGCTCATCCCGGACAGGGGTGAACACCGGGGAGCTGTTTTTT
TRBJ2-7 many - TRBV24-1 CATSDSALRQYF TGTGCCACCAGTGATTCGGCCCTTAGGCAGTACTTC
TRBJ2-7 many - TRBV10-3 CAISESPGDQYF TGTGCCATCAGTGAGTCACCCGGGGACCAGTACTTC
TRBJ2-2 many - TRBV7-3 CASSALRNTGELFF TGTGCCAGCAGCGCACTTAGGAACACCGGGGAGCTGTTTTTT
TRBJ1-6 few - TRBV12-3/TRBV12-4 CASSPQENSPLHF TGTGCCAGCAGTCCCCAAGAGAATTCACCCCTCCACTTT
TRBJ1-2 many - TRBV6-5 CASSLQYGYTF TGTGCCAGCAGTCTCCAGTATGGCTACACCTTC
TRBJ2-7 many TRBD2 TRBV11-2 CASSLAGAPYEQYF TGTGCCAGCAGCCTAGCGGGGGCTCCCTACGAGCAGTACTTC
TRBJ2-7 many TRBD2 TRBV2 CASRAGTSARGYEQYF TGTGCCAGCAGAGCCGGGACTAGCGCGCGGGGTTACGAGCAGTACTTC
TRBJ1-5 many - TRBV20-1 CSASTFLGDRWQPQHF TGCAGTGCTAGTACTTTCCTCGGGGACCGATGGCAGCCCCAGCATTTT
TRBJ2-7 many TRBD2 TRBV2 CASSRGLAGEQYF TGTGCCAGCAGCCGGGGACTAGCGGGGGAGCAGTACTTC
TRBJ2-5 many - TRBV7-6 CASSPPFETQYF TGTGCCAGCAGCCCGCCCTTTGAGACCCAGTACTTC
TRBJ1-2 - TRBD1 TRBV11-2 CASSVGTGSSYGYTF TGTGCCAGCAGCGTCGGGACAGGGAGTAGCTATGGCTACACCTTC
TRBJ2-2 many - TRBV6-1 CASFRGPGELFF TGTGCCAGCTTCAGGGGACCCGGGGAGCTGTTTTTT
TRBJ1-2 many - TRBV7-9 CASIGYGSGYTF TGTGCCAGCATCGGTTACGGGTCTGGCTACACCTTC
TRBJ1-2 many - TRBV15 CATSDGPYGYTF TGTGCCACCAGCGACGGACCTTATGGCTACACCTTC
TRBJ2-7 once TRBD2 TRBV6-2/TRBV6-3 CASSPQAGGPDEQYF TGTGCCAGCAGTCCCCAAGCGGGAGGGCCGGACGAGCAGTACTTC
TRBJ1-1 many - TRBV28 CASKGGNTEAFF TGTGCCAGCAAGGGTGGGAACACTGAAGCTTTCTTT
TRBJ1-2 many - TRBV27 CASSLMPGHQNYGYTF TGTGCCAGCAGCTTAATGCCGGGACACCAAAACTATGGCTACACCTTC
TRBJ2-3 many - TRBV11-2 CASSLYTDTQYF TGTGCCAGCAGCTTATATACAGATACGCAGTATTTT
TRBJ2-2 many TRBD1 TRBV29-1 CSATDRAGTGELFF TGCAGCGCTACGGACAGGGCGGGCACCGGGGAGCTGTTTTTT
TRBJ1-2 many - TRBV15 CATSRDRGVRDGYTF TGTGCCACCAGCAGAGATCGGGGGGTTCGGGATGGCTACACCTTC
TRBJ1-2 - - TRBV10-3 CAISEGGSNYGCTF TGTGCCATCAGTGAGGGCGGTTCTAACTATGGCTGCACCTTC
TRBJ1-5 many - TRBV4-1 CASSQVPIAGQPQHF TGCGCCAGCAGCCAAGTCCCGATCGCTGGGCAGCCCCAGCATTTT
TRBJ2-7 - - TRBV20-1 CSARVSGVEQYF TGCAGTGCTAGAGTCTCAGGGGTAGAGCAGTACTTC
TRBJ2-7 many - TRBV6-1 CASSVVGKQYF TGTGCCAGCAGCGTGGTTGGCAAGCAGTACTTC
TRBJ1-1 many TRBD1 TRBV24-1 CATMGQGTTEAFF TGTGCCACCATGGGACAGGGGACCACTGAAGCTTTCTTT
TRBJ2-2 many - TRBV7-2 CASSPDTATGELFF TGTGCCAGCAGCCCCGACACCGCCACCGGGGAGCTGTTTTTT
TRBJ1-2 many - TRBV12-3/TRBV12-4 CASSLSRLGNYGYTF TGTGCCAGCAGTTTAAGTCGTTTGGGAAACTATGGCTACACCTTC
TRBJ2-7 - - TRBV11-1 CASSQALAGEQYF TGTGCCAGCAGCCAAGCGCTAGCCGGGGAGCAGTACTTC
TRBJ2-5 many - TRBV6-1 CASRTGTSRSTQYF TGTGCCAGCAGGACCGGGACATCCCGCTCGACCCAGTACTTC
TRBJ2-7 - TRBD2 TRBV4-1 CASSHPTTSGSYEQYF TGCGCCAGCAGCCACCCGACCACTAGCGGTTCCTACGAGCAGTACTTC
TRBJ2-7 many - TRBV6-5 CASNQGYEQYF TGTGCCAGCAACCAGGGCTACGAGCAGTACTTC
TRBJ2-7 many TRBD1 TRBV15 CATALGTGEYEQYF TGTGCCACCGCCTTAGGGACAGGGGAGTACGAGCAGTACTTC
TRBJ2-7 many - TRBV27 CASSQTGSYEQYF TGTGCCAGCAGTCAAACAGGCTCCTACGAGCAGTACTTC
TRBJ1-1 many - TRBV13 CASTRRGTEAFF TGTGCCAGCACCCGACGGGGCACTGAAGCTTTCTTT
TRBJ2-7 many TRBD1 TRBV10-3 CAISDRDRGDEQYF TGTGCCATCAGTGACCGGGACAGGGGGGACGAGCAGTACTTC
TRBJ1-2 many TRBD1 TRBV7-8 CASSLGGADRGGYTF TGTGCCAGCAGCTTAGGGGGAGCGGACAGGGGAGGCTACACCTTC
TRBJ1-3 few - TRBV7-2 CASSSGVLSGNTIYF TGTGCCAGCAGCTCGGGGGTCCTCTCTGGAAACACCATATATTTT
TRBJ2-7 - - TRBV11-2 CASSPVQGRYEQYF TGTGCCAGCAGCCCCGTGCAGGGACGGTACGAGCAGTACTTC
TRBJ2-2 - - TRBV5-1 CASSSSVGELFF TGCGCCAGCAGCTCGAGCGTTGGGGAGCTGTTTTTT
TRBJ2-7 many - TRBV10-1 CASSESRGQTYEQYF TGCGCCAGCAGTGAGTCGCGGGGACAGACCTACGAGCAGTACTTC